This T cell receptor (beta chain) was found in a study of blood T cell repertoires in COVID-19. Looking at the study overall: The United States, Italy and Spain provided the acute and convalescent COVID-19 samples. Nucleic acid was either cDNA or gDNA, and it came from T cells, B-cell-depleted T cells, or PBMCs.

Trimming removed 4 bases at V and 0 bases at J, with 12 bases between. The germline gives CDR1 LNHDA, CDR2 SQIVND (reference sequence). This CDR3 spans 15 amino acids. TCRdb's copy holds only in-frame clones and misses some; the assay was immunoSEQ multiplex PCR. The data hold under 85,000 clones, with more than 60% observed a single time. This clone was seen a single time. The sequence was obtained from a woman aged 80 or older with active or convalescent COVID-19. The chain recombines TRBV19 with TRBJ1-1; D is uncertain. The sample taken for sequencing was peripheral blood. The CDR3, as DNA: TGTGCCAGTAGTAAAGGGAGTAAGGTGAACACTGAAGCTTTCTTT. Translating it yields CASSKGSKVNTEAFF.